Below, 32 T cell receptor beta chains from the same sample are listed, as sequenced in a study of T cell clonality in common variable immunodeficiency. Antigens of these TCRs are unknown. General study findings and limits: Fewer deletions and N-nucleotide insertions were reportedly seen in common variable immunodeficiency TCR beta sequences.

Using immunoSEQ multiplex PCR, the repertoire was profiled, and TCRdb retains in-frame clones only, with some absent. The sample presents tens of thousands of clones, none singletons. Sequencing was done on a sample of peripheral blood mononuclear cells. Receptors originate from a human donor with common variable immunodeficiency.

This clone showed up many times. The CDR3 end lies 3 residues beyond the end of the read and is filled in from the germline J gene. The chain carries TRBV6-2 or TRBV6-3 and TRBJ2-7, with D possibly TRBD2 on 7 matching bases. The CDR3 totals 15 residues. Germline assignment: CDR1 MNHEY and CDR2 SVGEGT. V was pared by 7 bases and J by 0 bases, with 16 bases between. CDR3 in amino acids: CASTPRGAISYEQYF. The part of the CDR3 DNA that was read is TGTGCCAGCACCCCCCGGGGGGCCATCTCCTACGAG.

This clone has only a few counts. The read falls 3 residues short of the CDR3 end, and the missing part is taken from the germline J gene. V and J are TRBV7-8 and TRBJ2-2, with 7 bases lining up with TRBD2. CDR3 length: 16 amino acids. After removal of 5 bases from V and 5 bases from J, the junction contained 11 bases not matched to a gene. Germline CDR1 SGHVS, CDR2 FQNEAQ. The CDR3 reads CASSAAAGVKTGELFF. Partial CDR3 DNA: TGTGCCAGCAGCGCCGCTGCGGGGGTAAAGACCGGGGAG.

There are a few counts of this clone. The read ends 3 residues shy of where the CDR3 ends; the end is completed using the germline J gene. V is TRBV6-1 and J is TRBJ1-4; TRBD1 agrees at 8 bases. J was trimmed by 8 bases and V by 4 bases; bases with no gene match: 9. CDR1 and CDR2 (germline): MNHNS, SASEGT. The CDR3 is made up of 15 amino acids. CDR3 sequence: CASSAMTGAGEKLFF. The DNA read from the CDR3 is TGTGCCAGCAGTGCCATGACAGGGGCGGGAGAAAAA.

This clone appeared a few times. The read ends 3 residues shy of where the CDR3 ends; the end is completed using the germline J gene. J is TRBJ1-5 and V is TRBV6-2 or TRBV6-3, with TRBD1 matching over 8 bases. V lost 2 bases and J lost 2; bases outside the gene matches: 8. The CDR3 length is 17 residues. Per germline, CDR1 MNHEY and CDR2 SVGEGT. CDR3 region: CASSYPQGAIGNQPQHF. CDR3 DNA, as far as it was read: TGTGCCAGCAGTTACCCCCAGGGGGCTATTGGCAATCAGCCC.

This clone was found many times. The sequence runs out 3 residues before the end of the CDR3; the remainder is reconstructed from the germline J gene. The rearrangement links TRBV5-1 to TRBJ1-1; TRBD1 agrees at 9 bases. Per germline, CDR1 SGHRS and CDR2 YFSETQ. The junction had 3 bases not matched to a gene; V was cut back by 1 base and J by 5 bases. This CDR3 contains 14 residues. The DNA read from the CDR3 is TGCGCCAGCAGCTTGACGACAGGGGGTACTGAA. It specifies CASSLTTGGTE. The CDR3 in full is CASSLTTGGTEAFF.

This clone was found many times. The CDR3 end lies 3 residues beyond the end of the read and is filled in from the germline J gene. The chain has TRBV7-2 and TRBJ2-2, with D maybe TRBD2 (5 bases). In germline, CDR1 is SGHTA, CDR2 FQGNSA. The CDR3 runs 14 residues. V shed 5 bases and J shed 1 base, with 8 bases lying between them. The CDR3 protein is CASSGLGNTGELFF. CDR3 bases read: TGTGCCAGCAGCGGACTGGGGAACACCGGGGAG.

This clone was counted ten times or more. Read coverage stops 3 residues before the CDR3 terminus; the germline J gene supplies the remainder. This rearrangement joins TRBV13 to TRBJ2-5; possible D gene TRBD1, 5 bases. Germline lookup yields CDR1 PRHDT and CDR2 FYEKMQ (reference sequence). The CDR3 runs to 13 residues. V dropped 0 bases and J dropped 3 bases, with 5 bases sitting between them. The sequenced part of the CDR3 DNA is TGTGCCAGCAGCTTAGGAGGGGAAGAGACC. Encoded protein: CASSLGGEET. The entire CDR3 reads CASSLGGEETQYF.

This clone came up many times. The CDR3 is cut off 3 residues early in the read; its end comes from the germline J gene. The chain links TRBV19 to TRBJ2-1, with TRBD2 identical over 8 bases. Trimming removed 5 bases from V and 4 bases from J; junction bases left unmatched: 19. The CDR3 is 19 amino acids. The germline V gene has CDR1 LNHDA and CDR2 SQIVND (reference sequence). The sequenced part of the CDR3 DNA is TGTGCCAGTAGTCCTATCTCGGGAAGGAGCGGGGGACATTACAATGAG. Its protein product is CASSPISGRSGGHYNE. The whole CDR3 is CASSPISGRSGGHYNEQFF. The full variable domain, completed using reference TRBV19 and TRBJ2-1, is DGGITQSPKYLFRKEGQNVTLSCEQNLNHDAMYWYRQDPGQGLRLIYYSQIVNDFQKGDIAEGYSVSREKKESFPLTVTSAQKNPTAFYLCASSPISGRSGGHYNEQFFGPGTRLTVL.

This clone showed up many times. Coverage ceases 3 residues before the CDR3 finishes, and the germline J gene fills in the end. The chain uses TRBV10-1 and TRBJ2-1; 7 bases align to TRBD1. CDR1 is WNHNN, CDR2 SYGVQD, per germline (reference sequence). CDR3 length: 12 residues. J gave up 4 bases and V 8 bases, and 2 bases lay outside the gene matches. This CDR3 is CASGGQYNEQFF. The sequenced part of the CDR3 DNA is TGCGCCAGCGGGGGACAGTACAATGAG.

This clone came up a few times. The read finishes 3 residues shy of the CDR3 end, and the germline J gene is used to complete it. The chain couples TRBV6-1 to TRBJ2-5, with TRBD2 identical over 11 bases. The length of the CDR3 is 19 residues. Germline V gene sequence: CDR1 MNHNS, CDR2 SASEGT. V trimming: 1 base; J trimming: 2 bases; junction bases outside the gene matches: 12. The sequenced CDR3 bases are TGTGCCAGCAGTGAAGGACTAGCGGGGACCTTTGGGATACAAGAGACC. It specifies CASSEGLAGTFGIQET. The full CDR3 protein reads CASSEGLAGTFGIQETQYF.

At least ten counts were recorded for this clone. The sequence runs out 3 residues before the end of the CDR3; the remainder is reconstructed from the germline J gene. The chain uses TRBV11-2 and TRBJ2-1; D is possibly TRBD1 (5 bases). The V and J ends lost 5 bases and 0 bases respectively, with 11 bases between them. This CDR3 has 15 amino acids. From germline, CDR1 is SGHAT and CDR2 FQNNGV. The covered CDR3 bases are TGTGCCAGCAGCCCGGGTCAGGGCTCCTACAATGAG. It codes for CASSPGQGSYNE. The CDR3 reads in full as CASSPGQGSYNEQFF.

Many counts were recorded for this clone. The read terminates 3 residues ahead of where the CDR3 ends, so the germline J gene completes it. The genes are TRBV5-8 and TRBJ1-4; a possible D gene is TRBD1 (6 bases). The germline V gene has CDR1 SGHTS and CDR2 YDEGEE. V lost 4 bases, J lost 5 bases, and 15 bases lay in between. The CDR3 is made up of 15 amino acids. The CDR3 loop is CASSQGTSGNEKLFF. The part of the CDR3 DNA that was read is TGTGCCAGCAGCCAGGGGACATCAGGGAATGAAAAA.

This clone was picked up many times. The read ends 3 residues early relative to the CDR3; the germline J gene fills the gap. This rearrangement joins TRBV19 to TRBJ1-2; the D gene is possibly TRBD1 (5 bases). CDR1 is LNHDA, CDR2 SQIVND, per germline (reference sequence). The CDR3 has 12 residues. The V end was cut by 5 bases, the J end by 7 bases, with 11 bases between. The CDR3 sequence: CASSGPGGGYTF. The part of the CDR3 DNA that was read is TGTGCCAGTAGTGGTCCCGGGGGTGGC.

In the case of this clone: Read sequence stops 3 residues before the CDR3 end, and the germline J gene provides the missing end. The rearrangement links TRBV6-2 or TRBV6-3 to TRBJ2-7; unclear D gene. The CDR3 spans 14 residues. Trimming removed 2 bases from V and 2 bases from J, with 10 bases in between. The germline V gene has CDR1 MNHEY and CDR2 SVGEGT. The CDR3 DNA, read in part, is TGTGCCAGCAGTTACCCCACAGAGACCTACGAG. Translating gives CASSYPTETYE. The full CDR3 protein is CASSYPTETYEQYF.

This clone has more than one count but fewer than ten. The read terminates 3 residues ahead of where the CDR3 ends, so the germline J gene completes it. V usage is TRBV2 and J usage is TRBJ2-1, with 12 bases identical to TRBD2. The ends lost 5 bases at V and 5 bases at J; junction bases unmatched: 10. The V gene's germline CDR1 is SNHLY and CDR2 FYNNEI. The CDR3 totals 17 residues. The sequenced part of the CDR3 DNA is TGTGCCAGCAGTTCTAGAGCTAGCGGGGGGGTTAACAATGAG. Translation gives CASSSRASGGVNNE. In full, the CDR3 is CASSSRASGGVNNEQFF.

For this clone: The CDR3 is cut off 3 residues early in the read; its end comes from the germline J gene. V is TRBV23-1 and J is TRBJ1-1, with D perhaps matching TRBD1 (6 bases). TRBV23-1 qualifies as an ORF whose function is uncertain. Between the trimmed V and J ends, which lost 4 bases and 5 bases, there was a span of 14 bases. CDR3 size: 14 residues. Incomplete CDR3 DNA: TGCGCCAGCAGTCCAACACAGGGTTATACTGAA. Translating it yields CASSPTQGYTE. The entire CDR3 is CASSPTQGYTEAFF.

This clone came up a few times. The read halts 3 residues ahead of the CDR3 end, with the missing end drawn from the germline J gene. The rearrangement links TRBV13 to TRBJ2-7; 7 bases are shared with TRBD1. Germline CDR1 is PRHDT and CDR2 is FYEKMQ (reference sequence). J gave up 2 bases and V 5 bases, and 9 bases lay outside the gene matches. This CDR3 has 15 amino acids. CDR3 region: CASSPSLRGTYEQYF. The sequenced CDR3 bases are TGTGCCAGCAGCCCTAGCCTCAGGGGGACCTACGAG.

This clone was detected many times. The read ends 3 residues early relative to the CDR3; the germline J gene fills the gap. J is TRBJ2-2 and V is TRBV5-4; 10 nucleotides agree with TRBD2. Unmatched junction bases numbered 4, after V lost 1 base and J lost 7 bases. CDR3 length equals 15 residues. Germline assignment: CDR1 SGHNT and CDR2 YYREEE (reference sequence). The sequenced part of the CDR3 DNA is TGTGCCAGCAGCTTGAGCCTAGCGGGGGTCGGGGAG. This encodes CASSLSLAGVGE. The full CDR3 is CASSLSLAGVGELFF.

This clone has more than one count but fewer than ten. With the read ending 3 residues before the CDR3 end, the germline J gene is used to fill in that end. Other DNA sequences of this sample code for an identical CDR3. The V call is TRBV7-9, the J call TRBJ2-7, with 10 positions matching TRBD2. The CDR3 spans 15 residues. In germline, CDR1 is SEHNR, CDR2 FQNEAQ (reference sequence). Unmatched junction bases numbered 6, after V lost 5 bases and J lost 2 bases. CDR3: CASSLTSGPAYEQYF. The sequenced part of the CDR3 DNA is TGTGCCAGCAGCCTGACTAGCGGGCCTGCCTACGAG.

This clone came up a few times. The read gets to within 3 residues of the CDR3 end, and the germline J gene fills in the rest. The genes are TRBV5-1 and TRBJ1-3, with TRBD1 matching 11 bases. Germline trimming cut 2 bases from V and 1 base from J; bases unmatched to any gene: 8. CDR1 is SGHRS and CDR2 is YFSETQ in the germline V gene. CDR3 length equals 18 residues. The part of the CDR3 DNA that was read is TGCGCCAGCAGCTTAGGGGACAGGGGGTTCGGTTCTGGAAACACC. Translating gives CASSLGDRGFGSGNT. The CDR3 in full is CASSLGDRGFGSGNTIYF.

This clone was observed a handful of times. The read stops 3 residues short of the end of the CDR3; the missing end is completed from the germline J gene. The J gene is TRBJ2-3, the V gene TRBV7-6; 11 positions agree with TRBD2. CDR3 size: 18 residues. CDR1 and CDR2 from the germline V gene are SGHVS and FNYEAQ. Germline trimming cut 5 bases from V and 1 base from J; bases unmatched to any gene: 11. The chain's CDR3 is CASSPGVLAGARTDTQYF. The covered CDR3 bases are TGTGCCAGCAGCCCAGGCGTACTAGCGGGGGCCCGCACAGATACG. Full variable domain (rest looked up from reference TRBV7-6 and TRBJ2-3): GAGVSQSPRYKVTKRGQDVALRCDPISGHVSLYWYRQALGQGPEFLTYFNYEAQQDKSGLPNDRFSAERPEGSISTLTIQRTEQRDSAMYRCASSPGVLAGARTDTQYFGPGTRLTVL.

This clone showed up many times. The read halts 3 residues ahead of the CDR3 end, with the missing end drawn from the germline J gene. Other nucleotide sequences in the sample specify the same CDR3. The rearrangement uses TRBV7-9 and TRBJ2-7, with no clear D. Germline assignment: CDR1 SEHNR and CDR2 FQNEAQ (reference sequence). Trimming cost V 8 bases and J 6 bases, with 20 bases left between them. The CDR3 totals 14 residues. Incomplete CDR3 DNA: TGTGCCAGCGGCAAGGGTGGTGGTGTTTCCGAG. This translates into CASGKGGGVSE. The whole CDR3 is CASGKGGGVSEQYF. Supplemented by reference TRBV7-9 and TRBJ2-7, the full variable domain reads DTGVSQNPRHKITKRGQNVTFRCDPISEHNRLYWYRQTLGQGPEFLTYFQNEAQLEKSRLLSDRFSAERPKGSFSTLEIQRTEQGDSAMYLCASGKGGGVSEQYFGPGTRLTVT.

This clone was picked up many times. Read coverage stops 3 residues before the CDR3 terminus; the germline J gene supplies the remainder. V usage is TRBV7-3 and J usage is TRBJ1-1; D is possibly TRBD1 (5 bases). Germline lookup yields CDR1 SGHTA and CDR2 FQGTGA. V was trimmed by 5 bases and J by 6 bases, leaving 13 bases between them. The CDR3 has 13 residues. CDR3 sequence reads: CASSPMGRAEAFF. Incomplete CDR3 DNA: TGTGCCAGCAGCCCGATGGGCAGGGCTGAA. Together with reference TRBV7-3 and TRBJ1-1, the CDR3 gives the full variable domain: GAGVSQTPSNKVTEKGKYVELRCDPISGHTALYWYRQSLGQGPEFLIYFQGTGAADDSGLPNDRFFAVRPEGSVSTLKIQRTERGDSAVYLCASSPMGRAEAFFGQGTRLTVV.

This clone came up many times. The read ends 3 residues shy of where the CDR3 ends; the end is completed using the germline J gene. The V and J genes are TRBV30 and TRBJ1-2, with D tentatively TRBD1 (5 bases). Germline-derived CDR1 and CDR2 are GTSNPN and SVGIG (reference sequence). The length of the CDR3 is 10 residues. Incomplete CDR3 DNA: TGTGCCTGGGGGACTAGGGGC. It encodes CAWGTRG. The entire CDR3 protein reads CAWGTRGYTF. Based on the CDR3 plus reference TRBV30 and TRBJ1-2, the full variable domain is SQTIHQWPATLVQPVGSPLSLECTVEGTSNPNLYWYRQAAGRGLQLLFYSVGIGQISSEVPQNLSASRPQDRQFILSSKKLLLSDSGFYLCAWGTRGYTFGSGTRLTVV.

This clone was observed a few times. The read ends 3 residues shy of where the CDR3 ends; the end is completed using the germline J gene. The sample has other DNA sequences that encode this CDR3 too. The genes are TRBV7-3 and TRBJ2-5, with 10 bases aligning to TRBD1. V gave up 2 bases and J gave up 3 bases; unmatched junction bases: 3. Germline V gene data show CDR1 as SGHTA and CDR2 as FQGTGA. The CDR3 runs 15 residues. This chain's CDR3 is CASSLGTGVKETQYF. CDR3 bases read: TGTGCCAGCAGCTTAGGGACAGGGGTTAAAGAGACC. Supplemented by reference TRBV7-3 and TRBJ2-5, the full variable domain reads GAGVSQTPSNKVTEKGKYVELRCDPISGHTALYWYRQSLGQGPEFLIYFQGTGAADDSGLPNDRFFAVRPEGSVSTLKIQRTERGDSAVYLCASSLGTGVKETQYFGPGTRLLVL.

With regard to this clone: The read halts 3 residues ahead of the CDR3 end, with the missing end drawn from the germline J gene. The chain uses TRBV6-1 and TRBJ1-4; a weak D match, TRBD1 (6 bases). V gave up 4 bases and J gave up 7 bases, with 16 bases separating them. Germline assignment: CDR1 MNHNS and CDR2 SASEGT. The CDR3 is made up of 15 amino acids. CDR3 in amino acids: CASSAQGSLGEKLFF. The DNA read from the CDR3 is TGTGCCAGCAGTGCCCAGGGGAGTTTGGGTGAAAAA.

In its sample, this clone was seen a few times. The read ends 3 residues early relative to the CDR3; the germline J gene fills the gap. The V gene is TRBV7-3, the J gene TRBJ1-6; 7 bases are a match to TRBD1. The CDR3 contains 13 residues. Germline assignment: CDR1 SGHTA and CDR2 FQGTGA. V trimming: 5 bases; J trimming: 8 bases; junction bases outside the gene matches: 3. Partial CDR3 DNA: TGTGCCAGCAGCGCAGACAGGGATTCACCC. Its protein product is CASSADRDSP. Given in full, the CDR3 is CASSADRDSPLHF.

This clone has more than one count but fewer than ten. The CDR3 end is not reached by the read, which stops 3 residues before it; the germline J gene fills it in. The chain employs TRBV30 and TRBJ1-2; D perhaps matches TRBD1 (6 bases). The germline CDR1 and CDR2 sequences are GTSNPN and SVGIG (reference sequence). This CDR3 spans 13 amino acids. Deletions cut 3 bases from V and 0 bases from J, with 8 bases between. The CDR3 sequence: CAWRTGANYGYTF. Partial CDR3 DNA: TGTGCCTGGAGGACAGGAGCTAACTATGGC.

As regards this clone: The read gets to within 3 residues of the CDR3 end, and the germline J gene fills in the rest. The chain joins TRBV18 to TRBJ2-5; TRBD1 might be the D (5 bases). There are 14 residues in the CDR3. Germline V gives CDR1 KGHSH, CDR2 LQKENI. Between the trimmed V and J ends, which lost 2 bases and 5 bases, there was a span of 12 bases. CDR3: CASSPGAGRETQYF. Incomplete CDR3 DNA: TGTGCCAGCTCACCAGGGGCCGGCCGGGAGACC.

Remarks on this clone: The read gets to within 3 residues of the CDR3 end, and the germline J gene fills in the rest. V and J are TRBV5-1 and TRBJ1-6; tentatively, D is TRBD1 (5 bases). Looked up from germline, CDR1 is SGHRS and CDR2 is YFSETQ. This CDR3 has 16 amino acids. Trimming left V 0 bases short and J 7 bases short, with 14 bases between. The CDR3 sequence: CASSLGGGYANSPLHF. Incomplete CDR3 DNA: TGCGCCAGCAGCTTGGGGGGCGGATATGCGAATTCACCC.

For this clone: The read falls 3 residues short of the CDR3 end, and the missing part is taken from the germline J gene. The genes are TRBV5-6 and TRBJ2-7; TRBD1 matches 7 bases. The CDR3 extends over 15 amino acids. Unmatched junction bases numbered 11, after V lost 3 bases and J lost 5 bases. In germline, CDR1 is SGHDT, CDR2 YYEEEE. The CDR3 reads CASSSRGFGLDEQYF. The DNA read from the CDR3 is TGTGCCAGCAGCTCCAGGGGGTTCGGGCTCGACGAG.

This clone was seen many times. The CDR3 goes on 3 residues after the read ends, and that part is filled in from the germline J gene. The chain recombines TRBV6-2 or TRBV6-3 with TRBJ2-1; 8 nucleotides match TRBD2. CDR1 and CDR2 (germline): MNHEY, SVGEGT. J was trimmed by 4 bases and V by 10 bases; bases with no gene match: 9. The CDR3 loop spans 14 amino acids. The CDR3 spells CATRPGGAYNEQFF. The sequenced part of the CDR3 DNA is TGTGCCACCCGCCCGGGGGGGGCTTACAATGAG.